This TCR beta chain originates from a study of blood T cell repertoires in COVID-19. Study in general: COVID-19 samples, acute and convalescent, were from the United States, Italy and Spain. T cells, B-cell-depleted T cells, or PBMCs supplied cDNA or gDNA.

This CDR3 has 19 residues. Germline lookup yields CDR1 SGHAT and CDR2 FQNNGV. V shed 0 bases and J 1 base; nucleotides not matched to a gene: 9. Original analysis: Researchers report that nucleated cell counts were estimated from reference gene primer amplification. Profiled with immunoSEQ multiplex PCR; TCRdb holds only in-frame clones, not every one. V and J calls plus clone size are reproduced from that table; the DNA served to infer D and trimming. The sample holds roughly 410,000 clones; about 89% are singletons and the top ten take about 2.5%. Seattle patients were enrolled during active infection and followed longitudinally.

The TCR originated in a woman aged 55-70 years with COVID-19, enrolled during active disease. The genes are TRBV11-2 and TRBJ2-5; 12 positions agree with TRBD2. The sequenced sample consisted of peripheral blood. The CDR3 DNA sequence: TGTGCCAGCAGCTTAGATATAACTAGCGGGGGGCCCGTCCAAGAGACCCAGTACTTC. Translating gives CASSLDITSGGPVQETQYF.